The following is a T cell receptor (beta chain) sequence with its context. Antigen specificity is unknown. RNA extraction was followed by reverse transcription into cDNA, which acted as the sequencing template. TCRdb's table, derived via immunoSEQ multiplex PCR, lists solely in-frame clones and lacks some. Here the sample spans approximately 200,000 clones, less than 50% being singletons. Treatment in this sample: oral pan-JAK inhibitor, 5-10 mg twice daily. This sample stems from a study of CD8+ T cells in alopecia areata. Germline-derived CDR1 and CDR2 are SGDLS and YYNGEE. Trimming cost V 0 bases and J 2 bases; bases outside gene matches: 2. The CDR3 sequence is 15 residues long. Overall study results and limits: Mice showed TCR sharing more clearly than patients did, possibly owing to HLA. Persistence in scalp and blood during tofacitinib was observed for many expanded lesional clones.

The source of this sequence is a human donor with alopecia areata. Sequencing used CD4+ T cells sorted from blood, obtained at approximately week 36, from a patient treated with tofacitinib. The chain uses TRBV9 and TRBJ2-5; 9 bases align to TRBD2. This CDR3 is CASSVGLAAQETQYF. CDR3 DNA sequence: TGTGCCAGCAGCGTAGGACTAGCGGCTCAAGAGACCCAGTACTTC.